This TCR beta chain originates from a study of yellow fever vaccine responses in identical twins. MiXCR was run by TCRdb on the RT-PCR reads, yielding one entry per CDR3 protein. Here the sample spans 950 to 1,500 distinct CDR3 sequences, around four fifths being singletons. The CDR3 consists of 16 residues. V trimming: 0 bases; J trimming: 8 bases; junction bases outside the gene matches: 13. Germline loops: CDR1 DFQATT, CDR2 SNEGSKA (reference sequence). Source: T cells from blood (PBMCs), unsorted or a sorted subset (not recorded which), taken before or after yellow fever vaccination (not recorded which). The TCR comes from a female donor who received the yellow fever vaccine. The V and J genes are TRBV20-1 and TRBJ2-1, with 7 bases lining up with TRBD2. The CDR3 DNA sequence: TGCAGTGCTAGAGATCTTTGGCGGGAGTTTATCGATGAGCAGTTCTTC. Encoded protein: CSARDLWREFIDEQFF.